The 13 T cell receptor beta chains below were found in one sample sequenced in a study of human T cells and chemical hapten exposure. TCRdb recomputed calls from the 5' RACE reads with MiXCR, one row per CDR3 protein. The table records roughly 120,000 distinct CDR3 sequences, 19% of them present only once. The total RNA was obtained from whole blood that was not fractionated. Every receptor here comes from a human donor in good health.

This clonotype was seen a few times. V gene TRBV6-5 combines with J gene TRBJ2-3; D is perhaps TRBD1 (6 bases). CDR3 size: 15 residues. The V gene's germline CDR1 is MNHEY and CDR2 SVGAGI. Trimming pared 2 bases from V and 2 bases from J, leaving 11 bases between. In DNA, the CDR3 is TGTGCCAGCAGTTACCAGGGGCCGTTCACAGATACGCAGTATTTT. Amino acid sequence: CASSYQGPFTDTQYF.

The sample holds a few counts of this clonotype. The chain has TRBV24-1 and TRBJ2-2; D could derive from TRBD1 or TRBD2 (5 bases each). The V end was cut by 0 bases, the J end by 1 base, with 11 bases between. The length of the CDR3 is 17 residues. Germline values: CDR1 KGHDR, CDR2 SFDVKD. This CDR3 reads CATSDLTGQGNTGELFF. DNA of the CDR3: TGTGCCACCAGTGATTTGACGGGGCAGGGGAACACCGGGGAGCTGTTTTTT.

This clonotype was detected many times. The chain uses TRBV20-1 and TRBJ2-3, with D unclear. The CDR3 is made up of 12 amino acids. The V and J ends lost 5 bases and 7 bases respectively, with 13 bases between them. Germline V CDR1 and CDR2: DFQATT, SNEGSKA (reference sequence). The CDR3 loop reads CSAPEIRNTQYF. The CDR3 DNA reads TGCAGTGCTCCGGAGATAAGAAATACGCAGTATTTT.

This chain connects TRBV28 to TRBJ2-7, with D perhaps assigned TRBD1 or TRBD2 (5 bases each). V shed 6 bases and J shed 3 bases, with 15 bases lying between them. The CDR3 length is 14 residues. Germline-derived CDR1 and CDR2 are MDHEN and SYDVKM. CDR3 DNA sequence: TGTGCCAGCAGCCTCATTGGTGGGGGCTACGAGCAGTACTTC. This encodes CASSLIGGGYEQYF.

V and J are TRBV20-1 and TRBJ2-3; D gene unclear. This CDR3 spans 13 amino acids. Per germline, CDR1 DFQATT and CDR2 SNEGSKA (reference sequence). V was trimmed by 3 bases and J by 0 bases, leaving 7 bases between them. CDR3 bases: TGCAGTGCTAGGGTAGAAAGCACAGATACGCAGTATTTT. Residues: CSARVESTDTQYF.

This clonotype was detected once. As DNA, the CDR3 is TGTGCCAGCAGTTTACAAGCGGGACATGAGCAGTTCTTC. It specifies CASSLQAGHEQFF. The chain has TRBV12-3 or TRBV12-4 and TRBJ2-1; 7 nucleotides agree with TRBD2. The CDR3 is 13 amino acids. The V and J ends lost 2 bases and 8 bases, in that order; junction bases with no gene match: 3.

This clonotype was counted only a few times. The chain joins TRBV7-3 to TRBJ2-3; D is unclear. CDR3 length: 15 residues. The ends were cut back, 1 base at V and 2 bases at J, with 10 bases in the middle. Per the germline V gene, CDR1 is SGHTA and CDR2 is FQGTGA. CDR3 bases: TGTGCCAGCAGCTTAATTGCTAGGCCCACAGATACGCAGTATTTT. This encodes CASSLIARPTDTQYF. Supplemented by reference TRBV7-3 and TRBJ2-3, the full variable domain reads GAGVSQTPSNKVTEKGKYVELRCDPISGHTALYWYRQSLGQGPEFLIYFQGTGAADDSGLPNDRFFAVRPEGSVSTLKIQRTERGDSAVYLCASSLIARPTDTQYFGPGTRLTVL.

This clonotype was counted only a few times. The chain joins TRBV7-2 to TRBJ2-1; tentative D call: TRBD2 (5 bases). Trimming cost V 4 bases and J 0 bases, with 13 bases left between them. CDR3 length: 16 amino acids. Germline V gene data show CDR1 as SGHTA and CDR2 as FQGNSA. As DNA, the CDR3 is TGTGCCAGCAGCTGGACTGAAACAAGCTCCTACAATGAGCAGTTCTTC. This encodes CASSWTETSSYNEQFF.

This clonotype has just a few counts. The chain has TRBV4-1 and TRBJ2-5; D could derive from TRBD1 or TRBD2 (5 bases each). Germline V gene lookup returns CDR1 MGHRA and CDR2 YSYEKL. The germline V and J ends were trimmed by 2 bases and 6 bases, with 19 bases remaining between them. The CDR3 is 16 amino acids. Here the CDR3 reads CASSQFRDQNPKTQYF. The DNA for the CDR3 is TGCGCCAGCAGCCAATTCCGGGACCAAAACCCAAAGACCCAGTACTTC.

The V call is TRBV28, the J call TRBJ2-7, with 13 positions matching TRBD2. The V gene end was trimmed by 5 bases and the J gene end by 6 bases; junction bases not matched to a gene: 4. Germline CDR1 is MDHEN and CDR2 is SYDVKM. The CDR3 runs 14 residues. The CDR3 region has the DNA TGTGCCAGCAGTCCCGGGACTAGCGGGACCGAGCAGTACTTC. Its protein is CASSPGTSGTEQYF.

This clonotype was counted only a few times. The chain is built from TRBV6-1 and TRBJ2-1; 9 nucleotides line up with TRBD1. Germline V gene lookup returns CDR1 MNHNS and CDR2 SASEGT. CDR3 length: 15 amino acids. The ends lost 4 bases at V and 8 bases at J; junction bases unmatched: 9. CDR3 nucleotide sequence: TGTGCCAGCAGTGGAGGGACAGGGAGTAACTATGAGCAGTTCTTC. It is translated as CASSGGTGSNYEQFF.

This clonotype appeared a few times. The V gene is TRBV9, the J gene TRBJ1-1; D may be TRBD1 (6 bases). This CDR3 contains 12 residues. The germline V gene encodes CDR1 SGDLS and CDR2 YYNGEE. V was trimmed by 4 bases and J by 11 bases, leaving 15 bases between them. CDR3 residues: CASSPIGGSAFF. The CDR3, as DNA: TGTGCCAGCAGCCCAATAGGGGGATCGGCTTTCTTT.

This clonotype was detected a few times. The V and J genes are TRBV18 and TRBJ2-1, with D possibly matching TRBD2 (6 bases). Trimming shortened V by 4 bases and J by 6 bases, and 10 bases separated the two germline ends. Germline values: CDR1 KGHSH, CDR2 LQKENI. The CDR3 extends over 13 amino acids. The chain's CDR3 is CASSLGGVNEQFF. The CDR3 bases are TGTGCCAGCTCACTTGGAGGGGTCAATGAGCAGTTCTTC. The complete variable domain, with remaining parts taken from reference TRBV18 and TRBJ2-1, reads NAGVMQNPRHLVRRRGQEARLRCSPMKGHSHVYWYRQLPEEGLKFMVYLQKENIIDESGMPKERFSAEFPKEGPSILRIQQVVRGDSAAYFCASSLGGVNEQFFGPGTRLTVL.